The TCR beta chain described here comes from a study of molecular identifiers for immune sequencing clone quantification. Methods described previously, with TCR primers listed, were used for bulk TCR libraries. MiXCR was run by TCRdb on the PCR reads, yielding one entry per CDR3 protein. The data contain approximately 100,000 distinct CDR3 sequences, roughly a third of them singletons. V gave up 1 base and J gave up 6 bases, with 19 bases separating them. CDR1 is SGHTA and CDR2 is FQGTGA in the germline V gene. This CDR3 comprises 17 residues. This TCR derives from a human donor in good health. Some libraries in this study had Jurkat cell RNA spiked in. The sequenced sample consisted of naive CD8+ T cells from blood, with Jurkat cell RNA spiked in. Stated subset: FACS-sorted CD8+CD4-CCR7+CD45RA+ naive T cells. The rearrangement links TRBV7-3 to TRBJ2-1; D is possibly TRBD1 or TRBD2 (5 bases each). CDR3 region: CASSLIFGAGRANEQFF. The CDR3 DNA sequence: TGTGCCAGCAGCTTAATATTTGGGGCGGGTAGGGCCAATGAGCAGTTCTTC.